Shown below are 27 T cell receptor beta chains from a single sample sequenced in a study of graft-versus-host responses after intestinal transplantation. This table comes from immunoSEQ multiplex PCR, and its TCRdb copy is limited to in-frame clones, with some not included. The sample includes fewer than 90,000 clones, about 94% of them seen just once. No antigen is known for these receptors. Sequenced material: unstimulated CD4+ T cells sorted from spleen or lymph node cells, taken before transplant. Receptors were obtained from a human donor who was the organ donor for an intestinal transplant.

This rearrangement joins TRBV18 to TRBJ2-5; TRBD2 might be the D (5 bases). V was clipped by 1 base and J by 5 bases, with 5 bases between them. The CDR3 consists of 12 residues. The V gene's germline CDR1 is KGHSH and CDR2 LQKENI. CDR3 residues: CASSPREETQYF. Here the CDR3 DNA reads TGTGCCAGCTCACCACGGGAGGAGACCCAGTACTTC.

The CDR3: CASSLATGGADTQYF. For the CDR3, the DNA is TGTGCCAGCAGCTTAGCCACAGGGGGGGCAGATACGCAGTATTTT. The gene calls are TRBV7-9 and TRBJ2-3; the D gene is possibly TRBD1 (8 bases). Germline CDR1 and CDR2: SEHNR and FQNEAQ (reference sequence). Trimming shortened V by 0 bases and J by 4 bases, and 11 bases separated the two germline ends. This CDR3 has 15 amino acids.

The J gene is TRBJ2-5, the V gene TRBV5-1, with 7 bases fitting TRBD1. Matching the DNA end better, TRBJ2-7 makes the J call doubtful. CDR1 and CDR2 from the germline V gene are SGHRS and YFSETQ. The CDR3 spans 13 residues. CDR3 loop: CASSPGGTYEQYF. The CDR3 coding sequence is TGCGCCAGCAGCCCAGGGGGTACCTACGAGCAGTACTTC.

This CDR3 is CASSSSGGDTDTQYF. The CDR3 nucleotides read TGTGCCAGCAGTTCTAGCGGGGGGGACACAGATACGCAGTATTTT. V is TRBV6-5 and J is TRBJ2-3, with TRBD2 matching 12 bases. Germline V gene sequence: CDR1 MNHEY, CDR2 SVGAGI. The CDR3 sequence is 15 residues long. The V and J ends lost 4 bases and 2 bases, in that order; junction bases with no gene match: 1.

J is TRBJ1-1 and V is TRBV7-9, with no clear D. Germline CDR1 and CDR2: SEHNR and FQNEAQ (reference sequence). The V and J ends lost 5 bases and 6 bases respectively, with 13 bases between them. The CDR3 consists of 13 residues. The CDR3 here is CASSLISRPEAFF. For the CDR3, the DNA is TGTGCCAGCAGCCTGATTTCCAGGCCTGAAGCTTTCTTT.

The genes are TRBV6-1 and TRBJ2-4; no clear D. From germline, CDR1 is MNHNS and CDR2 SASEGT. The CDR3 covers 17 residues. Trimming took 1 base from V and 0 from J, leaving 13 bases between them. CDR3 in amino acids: CASSEVLYRLAKNIQYF. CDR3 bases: TGTGCCAGCAGTGAAGTCCTCTACCGACTAGCCAAAAACATTCAGTACTTC.

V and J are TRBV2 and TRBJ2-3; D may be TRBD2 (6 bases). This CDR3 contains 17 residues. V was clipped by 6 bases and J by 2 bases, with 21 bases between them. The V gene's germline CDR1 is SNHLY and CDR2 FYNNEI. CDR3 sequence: CASRGGTSRLNTDTQYF. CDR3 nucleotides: TGTGCCAGCAGGGGGGGAACTAGCCGACTTAACACAGATACGCAGTATTTT.

The CDR3 is CASSLNGNYGYTF. As DNA, the CDR3 is TGTGCCAGCAGCTTAAATGGGAACTATGGCTACACCTTC. The chain is built from TRBV11-2 and TRBJ1-2, with unresolved D. Deletions cut 2 bases from V and 2 bases from J, with 6 bases between. The CDR3 has 13 residues. Looked up from germline, CDR1 is SGHAT and CDR2 is FQNNGV.

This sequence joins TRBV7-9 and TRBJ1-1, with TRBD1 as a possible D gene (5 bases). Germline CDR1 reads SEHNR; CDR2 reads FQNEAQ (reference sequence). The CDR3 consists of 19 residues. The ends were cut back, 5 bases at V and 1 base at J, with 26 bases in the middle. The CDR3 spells CASSPILGYGGFKNTEAFF. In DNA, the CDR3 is TGTGCCAGCAGCCCAATCCTCGGTTATGGGGGGTTCAAGAACACTGAAGCTTTCTTT.

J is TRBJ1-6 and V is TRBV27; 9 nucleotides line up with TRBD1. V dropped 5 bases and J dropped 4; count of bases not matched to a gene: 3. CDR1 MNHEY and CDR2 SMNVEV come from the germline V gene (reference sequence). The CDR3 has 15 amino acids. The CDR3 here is CASSTQGAYNSPLHF. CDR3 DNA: TGTGCCAGCAGTACACAGGGGGCTTATAATTCACCCCTCCACTTT.

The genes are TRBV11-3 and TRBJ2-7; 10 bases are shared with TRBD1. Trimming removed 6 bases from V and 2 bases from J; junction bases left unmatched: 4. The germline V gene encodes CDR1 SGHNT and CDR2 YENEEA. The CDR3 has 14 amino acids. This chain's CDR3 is CASSPDRGPYEQYF. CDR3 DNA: TGTGCCAGCAGTCCCGACAGGGGGCCCTACGAGCAGTACTTC.

CDR3 DNA sequence: TGTGCCAGCAGCCACCGCCGGGGCACGGGGGGAGACTATAGCAATCAGCCCCAGCATTTT. It yields the protein CASSHRRGTGGDYSNQPQHF. The rearrangement joins TRBV4-2 to TRBJ1-5; the D gene is possibly TRBD1 (5 bases). CDR1 and CDR2 from the germline V gene are LGHNA and YNFKEQ. CDR3 length: 20 amino acids. V lost 3 bases, J lost 0 bases, and 24 bases lay in between.

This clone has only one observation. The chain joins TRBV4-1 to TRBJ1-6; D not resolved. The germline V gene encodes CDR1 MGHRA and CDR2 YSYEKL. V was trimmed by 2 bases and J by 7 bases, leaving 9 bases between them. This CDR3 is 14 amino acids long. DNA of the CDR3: TGCGCCAGCAGCCAAAAAGAAATAAATTCACCCCTCCACTTT. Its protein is CASSQKEINSPLHF.

CDR3 sequence (DNA): TGTGCCAGCAGTGAAGGGGGGCACCAAGAGACCCAGTACTTC. Protein: CASSEGGHQETQYF. The genes are TRBV6-5 and TRBJ2-5, with D tentatively TRBD1 or TRBD2 (6 bases each). This CDR3 is built from 14 residues. V lost 5 bases and J 0 bases, leaving 10 bases between the germline ends. The germline gives CDR1 MNHEY, CDR2 SVGAGI.

CDR3 nucleotide sequence: TGTGCCAGCAGCCCCCCCCGGACAGGGGGGGAGACCCAGTACTTC. It encodes CASSPPRTGGETQYF. The chain couples TRBV5-7 to TRBJ2-5, with TRBD1 matching 10 bases. TRBV5-7 is reported as an ORF; its role is uncertain. The ends lost 4 bases at V and 5 bases at J; junction bases unmatched: 8. The CDR3 loop spans 15 amino acids.

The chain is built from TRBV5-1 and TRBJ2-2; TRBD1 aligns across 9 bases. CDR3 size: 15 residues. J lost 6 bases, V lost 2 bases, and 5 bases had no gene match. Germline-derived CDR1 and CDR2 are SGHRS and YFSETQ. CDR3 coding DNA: TGCGCCAGCAGCTTACGACAGGGGGTAGCCGGGGAGCTGTTTTTT. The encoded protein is CASSLRQGVAGELFF.

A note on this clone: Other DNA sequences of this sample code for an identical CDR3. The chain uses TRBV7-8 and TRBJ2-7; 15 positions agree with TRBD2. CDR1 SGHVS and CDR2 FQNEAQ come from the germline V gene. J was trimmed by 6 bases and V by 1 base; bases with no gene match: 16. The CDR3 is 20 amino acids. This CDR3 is CASSLVTGLAGGTGAGEQYF. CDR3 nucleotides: TGTGCCAGCAGCTTAGTAACGGGACTAGCGGGGGGTACGGGAGCCGGCGAGCAGTACTTC.

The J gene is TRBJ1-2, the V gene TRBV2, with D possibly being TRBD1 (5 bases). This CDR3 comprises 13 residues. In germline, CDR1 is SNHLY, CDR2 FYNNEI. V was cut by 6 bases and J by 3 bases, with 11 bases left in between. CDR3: CASSRGEDYGYTF. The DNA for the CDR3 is TGTGCCAGCAGCAGAGGGGAGGACTATGGCTACACCTTC.

The CDR3 is CASSLEGTGVTGELFF. In DNA form, the CDR3 reads TGTGCCAGCAGCTTGGAGGGGACAGGGGTTACCGGGGAGCTGTTTTTT. This chain links TRBV5-4 with TRBJ2-2; 10 nucleotides match TRBD1. The germline V gene encodes CDR1 SGHNT and CDR2 YYREEE (reference sequence). The CDR3 is made up of 16 amino acids. V shed 0 bases and J 5 bases; nucleotides not matched to a gene: 4.

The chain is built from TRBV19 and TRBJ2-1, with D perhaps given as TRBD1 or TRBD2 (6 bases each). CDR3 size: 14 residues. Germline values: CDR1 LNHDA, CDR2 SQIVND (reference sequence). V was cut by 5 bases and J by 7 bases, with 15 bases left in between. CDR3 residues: CASSSDYRVNEQFF. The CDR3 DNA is TGTGCCAGTAGTTCGGACTACAGGGTAAATGAGCAGTTCTTC. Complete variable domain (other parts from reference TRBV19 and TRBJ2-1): DGGITQSPKYLFRKEGQNVTLSCEQNLNHDAMYWYRQDPGQGLRLIYYSQIVNDFQKGDIAEGYSVSREKKESFPLTVTSAQKNPTAFYLCASSSDYRVNEQFFGPGTRLTVL.

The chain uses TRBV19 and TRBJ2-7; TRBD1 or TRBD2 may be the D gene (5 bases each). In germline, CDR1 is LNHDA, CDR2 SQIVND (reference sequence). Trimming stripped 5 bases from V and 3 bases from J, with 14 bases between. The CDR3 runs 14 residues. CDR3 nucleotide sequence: TGTGCCAGTAGTCCCTCGAGGGGCGGCTACGAGCAGTACTTC. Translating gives CASSPSRGGYEQYF.

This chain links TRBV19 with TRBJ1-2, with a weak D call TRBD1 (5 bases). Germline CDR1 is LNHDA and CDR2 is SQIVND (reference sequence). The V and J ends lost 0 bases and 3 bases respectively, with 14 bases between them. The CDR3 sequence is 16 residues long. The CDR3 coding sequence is TGTGCCAGTAGTATAGATCAAGGGGATAGATACTATGGCTACACCTTC. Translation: CASSIDQGDRYYGYTF.

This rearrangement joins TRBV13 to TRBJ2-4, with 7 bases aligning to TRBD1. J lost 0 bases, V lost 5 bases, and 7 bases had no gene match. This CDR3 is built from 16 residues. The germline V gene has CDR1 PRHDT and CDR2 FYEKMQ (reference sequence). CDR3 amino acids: CASSERRQGAKNIQYF. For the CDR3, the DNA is TGTGCCAGCAGCGAACGTAGACAGGGAGCCAAAAACATTCAGTACTTC. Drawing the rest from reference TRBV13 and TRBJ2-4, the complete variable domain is AAGVIQSPRHLIKEKRETATLKCYPIPRHDTVYWYQQGPGQDPQFLISFYEKMQSDKGSIPDRFSAQQFSDYHSELNMSSLELGDSALYFCASSERRQGAKNIQYFGAGTRLSVL.

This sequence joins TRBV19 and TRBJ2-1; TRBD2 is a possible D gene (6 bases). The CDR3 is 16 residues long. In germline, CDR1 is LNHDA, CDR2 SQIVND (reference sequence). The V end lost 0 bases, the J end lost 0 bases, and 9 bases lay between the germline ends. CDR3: CASSIDGGFSYNEQFF. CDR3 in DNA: TGTGCCAGTAGTATAGATGGGGGGTTCTCCTACAATGAGCAGTTCTTC.

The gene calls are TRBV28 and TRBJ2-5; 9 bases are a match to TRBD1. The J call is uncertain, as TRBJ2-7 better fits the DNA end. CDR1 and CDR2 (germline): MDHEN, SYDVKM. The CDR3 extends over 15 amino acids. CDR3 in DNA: TGTGCCAGCAGTTATACCGGGACAGGGTCCTACGAGCAGTACTTC. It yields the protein CASSYTGTGSYEQYF.

The CDR3: CASSVAITGVGTEAFF. The CDR3 DNA reads TGTGCCAGCAGCGTAGCCATTACAGGGGTTGGGACTGAAGCTTTCTTT. The gene calls are TRBV9 and TRBJ1-1, with 7 bases identical to TRBD1. Unmatched junction bases numbered 10, after V lost 0 bases and J lost 5 bases. CDR1 is SGDLS, CDR2 YYNGEE, per germline. This CDR3 contains 16 residues.

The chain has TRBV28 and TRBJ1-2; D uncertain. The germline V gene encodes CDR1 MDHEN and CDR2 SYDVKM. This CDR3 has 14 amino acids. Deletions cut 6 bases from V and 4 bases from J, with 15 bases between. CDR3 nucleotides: TGTGCCAGCAGGCAGCTTGGGGTGGGCTATGGCTACACCTTC. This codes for CASRQLGVGYGYTF.